This paragraph reports one T cell receptor (beta chain). Its target is unknown. CDR1 and CDR2 (germline): SGHNT, YYREEE (reference sequence). Trimming pared 5 bases from V and 0 bases from J, leaving 12 bases between. This CDR3 spans 15 amino acids. Sequencing targeted TCR beta in blood CD8+ and CD4+ T cells. TEMRA cells were FACS-enriched, unlike CD8+ and CD4+ T cells, which were negatively isolated. This sample is part of a study of CD8 T cells in Susac syndrome. When the RNA was reverse transcribed, random hexamers were used with an input of roughly 0.45 to 1 ug. It was immunoSEQ multiplex PCR that amplified TCR beta CDR3 across 54 Vbeta and 13 Jbeta. MiXCR was run by TCRdb on the immunoSEQ multiplex PCR reads, yielding one entry per CDR3 protein. In the table there are about 400,000 distinct CDR3 sequences, 75% to 90% of which are singletons. Notes on the study in general: Only a relatively small number of individuals were included in the TCR sequencing and HLA analysis.

This receptor was obtained from a human donor with multiple sclerosis. The source material was CD8+ T cells from PBMCs. The V call is TRBV5-4, the J call TRBJ2-1; a weak D match, TRBD2 (5 bases). This chain's CDR3 is CASRKAESSYNEQFF. The CDR3 region has the DNA TGTGCCAGCAGAAAAGCGGAAAGCTCCTACAATGAGCAGTTCTTC.